This T cell receptor (beta chain) was obtained from a study of T cell repertoires in cytomegalovirus infection. For the study at large: In public TCR beta signatures, there were indications of both CMV infection and matching HLA type.

This CDR3 has 15 residues. Trimming removed 0 bases at V and 0 bases at J, with 8 bases between. The germline gives CDR1 LGHNA, CDR2 YSLEER. Turning to this clonotype: Antigen: not known.

TCRdb analysed the reads with MiXCR anew, one entry per CDR3 protein. The sample consists of about 920,000 distinct CDR3 sequences, 25% to 40% of them appearing once. Sample: cultured CD8+ T cells from PBMCs, taken from culture after CMV antigen stimulation. The V and J genes are TRBV4-3 and TRBJ1-1; D is undetermined. The source is a human donor in good health (CMV status not recorded). Some clones in this sample may be carry-over from other donors' samples. The CDR3 loop is CASSQEHGVNTEAFF. The CDR3 DNA sequence: TGCGCCAGCAGCCAAGAACACGGGGTGAACACTGAAGCTTTCTTT.